The present T cell receptor (beta chain) was sequenced within a study of Graves' ophthalmopathy and Graves' hyperthyroidism. Germline CDR1 is SGHRS and CDR2 is YFSETQ. Trimming cost V 4 bases and J 4 bases; bases outside gene matches: 5. The CDR3 covers 14 residues. Amplified TCR beta CDR3 regions were obtained using RNA transcripts as template. The workflow started with a first-round RT-PCR run with HTBI primers and then moved on to a second-round multiplex PCR. TCRdb redid the calling of the multiplex PCR reads with MiXCR, one entry per CDR3 protein. Of about 150,000 distinct CDR3 sequences in the sample, 30% to 45% were seen once. This clonotype has ten or more counts. Other autoimmune diseases, uncontrolled infections, pregnancy or lactation led to the exclusion of patients.

The TCR comes from a woman aged 40 to 49 with Graves' ophthalmopathy. Material: peripheral blood. V is TRBV5-1 and J is TRBJ2-5; 9 bases line up with TRBD1. As DNA, the CDR3 is TGCGCCAGCAGCGGAGGGACAGGGACAGAGACCCAGTACTTC. Translating it yields CASSGGTGTETQYF.